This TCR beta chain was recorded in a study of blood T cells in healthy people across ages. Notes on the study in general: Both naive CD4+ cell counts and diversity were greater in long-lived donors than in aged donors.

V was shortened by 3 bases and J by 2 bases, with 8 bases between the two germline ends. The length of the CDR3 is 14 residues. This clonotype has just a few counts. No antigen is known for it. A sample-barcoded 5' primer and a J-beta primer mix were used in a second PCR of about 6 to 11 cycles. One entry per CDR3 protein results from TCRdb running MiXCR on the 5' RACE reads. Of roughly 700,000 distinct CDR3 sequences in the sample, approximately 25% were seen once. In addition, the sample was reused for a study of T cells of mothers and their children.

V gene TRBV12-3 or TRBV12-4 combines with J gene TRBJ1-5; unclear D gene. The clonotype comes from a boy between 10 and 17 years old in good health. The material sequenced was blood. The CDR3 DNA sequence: TGTGCCAGCAGTTTCGGGGATGGCAATCAGCCCCAGCATTTT. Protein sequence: CASSFGDGNQPQHF.